The clone carrying this T cell receptor beta chain was seen a few times. Its target is unknown. This sample is part of a study of post-analysis software for immune sequencing data. About the research overall: Progressive-relapsing, secondary progressive and relapsing-remitting multiple sclerosis were among the disease courses included.

The V and J ends lost 2 bases and 4 bases respectively, with 15 bases between them. The CDR3 consists of 17 residues. CDR1 SNHLY and CDR2 FYNNEI come from the germline V gene. The authors incorporated unique molecular identifiers into the TCR beta cDNA libraries. Starting from roughly 1.1 to 9.2 million T cells, the study yielded roughly 0.5 million cDNA molecules. Via MiXCR, TCRdb re-called the PCR reads, giving one row per CDR3 protein. The sample carries about 540,000 distinct CDR3 sequences, around 31% recorded once. Study-level results: In patients, TRBV5-6, TRBV5-1 and TRBV20-1 belonged to five TRBV segments found more frequently than in controls. By F measure, strong co-clustering occurred among samples prepared in the same batch.

Sequenced: blood. V and J are TRBV2 and TRBJ2-6; tentatively, D is TRBD1 (7 bases). This TCR came from a girl aged 2 to 17 with multiple sclerosis. CDR3: CASSERNRGLGANVLTF. The CDR3 nucleotides are TGTGCCAGCAGTGAACGCAACAGGGGACTCGGGGCCAACGTCCTGACTTTC.